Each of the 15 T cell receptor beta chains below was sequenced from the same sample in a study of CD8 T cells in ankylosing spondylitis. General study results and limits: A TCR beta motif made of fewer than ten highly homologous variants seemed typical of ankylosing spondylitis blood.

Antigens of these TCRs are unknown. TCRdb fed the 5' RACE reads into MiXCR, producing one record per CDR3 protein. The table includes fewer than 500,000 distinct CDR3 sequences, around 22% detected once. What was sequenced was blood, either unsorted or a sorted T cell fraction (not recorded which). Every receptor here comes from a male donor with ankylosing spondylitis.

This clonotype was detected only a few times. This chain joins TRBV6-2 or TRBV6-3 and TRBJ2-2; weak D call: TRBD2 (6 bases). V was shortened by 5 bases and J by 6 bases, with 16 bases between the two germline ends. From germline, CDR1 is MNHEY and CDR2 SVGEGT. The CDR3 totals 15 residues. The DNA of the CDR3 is TGTGCCAGCAGTGCAGGACTATCAGCCCCCGGGGAGCTGTTTTTT. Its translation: CASSAGLSAPGELFF.

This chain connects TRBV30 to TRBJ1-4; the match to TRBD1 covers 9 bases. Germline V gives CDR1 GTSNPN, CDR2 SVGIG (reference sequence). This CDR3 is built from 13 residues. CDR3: CAYSGTGNEKLFF. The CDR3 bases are TGTGCGTATTCCGGGACAGGGAATGAAAAACTGTTTTTT.

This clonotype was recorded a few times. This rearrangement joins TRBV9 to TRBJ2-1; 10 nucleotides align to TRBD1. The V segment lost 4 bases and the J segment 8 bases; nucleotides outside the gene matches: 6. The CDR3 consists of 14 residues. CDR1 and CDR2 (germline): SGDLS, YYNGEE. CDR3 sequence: CASSIGQGVYEQFF. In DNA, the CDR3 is TGTGCCAGCAGCATCGGACAGGGGGTATATGAGCAGTTCTTC.

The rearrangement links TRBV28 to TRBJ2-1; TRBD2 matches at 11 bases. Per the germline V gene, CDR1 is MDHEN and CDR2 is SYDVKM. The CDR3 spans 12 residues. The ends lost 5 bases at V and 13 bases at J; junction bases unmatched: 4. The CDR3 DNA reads TGTGCCAGCAGTCTGACTAGCGGGAAACAGTTCTTC. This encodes CASSLTSGKQFF. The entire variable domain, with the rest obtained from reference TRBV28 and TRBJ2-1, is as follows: DVKVTQSSRYLVKRTGEKVFLECVQDMDHENMFWYRQDPGLGLRLIYFSYDVKMKEKGDIPEGYSVSREKKERFSLILESASTNQTSMYLCASSLTSGKQFFGPGTRLTVL.

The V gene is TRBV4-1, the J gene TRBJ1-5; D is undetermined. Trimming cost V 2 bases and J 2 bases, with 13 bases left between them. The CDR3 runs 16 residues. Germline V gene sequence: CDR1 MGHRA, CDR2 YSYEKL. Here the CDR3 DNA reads TGCGCCAGCAGCCAAACTCGGGCCTGGGGCAATCAGCCCCAGCATTTT. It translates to CASSQTRAWGNQPQHF.

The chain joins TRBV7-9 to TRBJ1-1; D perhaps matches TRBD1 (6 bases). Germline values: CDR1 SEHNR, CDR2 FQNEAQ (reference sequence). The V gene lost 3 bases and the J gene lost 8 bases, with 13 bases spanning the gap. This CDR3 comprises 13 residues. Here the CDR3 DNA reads TGTGCCAGCAGCTTCGGCAGGGGACTGGAAGCTTTCTTT. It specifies CASSFGRGLEAFF.

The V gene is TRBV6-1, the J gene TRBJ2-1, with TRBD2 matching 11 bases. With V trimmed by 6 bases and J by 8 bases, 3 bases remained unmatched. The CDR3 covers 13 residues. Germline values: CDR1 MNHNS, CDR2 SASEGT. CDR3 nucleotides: TGTGCCAGCAGGACTAGCGGGAACCATGAGCAGTTCTTC. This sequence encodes CASRTSGNHEQFF.

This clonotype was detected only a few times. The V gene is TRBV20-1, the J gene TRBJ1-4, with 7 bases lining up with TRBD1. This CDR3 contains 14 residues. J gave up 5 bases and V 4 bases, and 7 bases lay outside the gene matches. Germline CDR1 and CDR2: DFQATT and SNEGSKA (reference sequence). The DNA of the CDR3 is TGCAGTGCTAATAAGGGGGCGATGAATGAAAAACTGTTTTTT. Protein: CSANKGAMNEKLFF.

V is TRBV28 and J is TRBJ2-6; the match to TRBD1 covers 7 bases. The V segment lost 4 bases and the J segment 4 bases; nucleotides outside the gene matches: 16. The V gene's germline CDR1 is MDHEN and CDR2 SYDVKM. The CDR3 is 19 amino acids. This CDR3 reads CASSSPGTANAAGANVLTF. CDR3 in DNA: TGTGCCAGCAGTTCCCCCGGGACAGCTAACGCCGCCGGGGCCAACGTCCTGACTTTC. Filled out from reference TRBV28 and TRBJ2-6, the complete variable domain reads DVKVTQSSRYLVKRTGEKVFLECVQDMDHENMFWYRQDPGLGLRLIYFSYDVKMKEKGDIPEGYSVSREKKERFSLILESASTNQTSMYLCASSSPGTANAAGANVLTFGAGSRLTVL.

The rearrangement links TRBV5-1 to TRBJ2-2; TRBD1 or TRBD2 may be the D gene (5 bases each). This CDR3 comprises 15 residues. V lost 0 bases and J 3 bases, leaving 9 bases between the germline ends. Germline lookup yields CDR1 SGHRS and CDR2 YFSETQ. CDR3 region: CASSLGGRYTGELFF. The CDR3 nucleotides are TGCGCCAGCAGCTTGGGGGGGAGATACACCGGGGAGCTGTTTTTT.

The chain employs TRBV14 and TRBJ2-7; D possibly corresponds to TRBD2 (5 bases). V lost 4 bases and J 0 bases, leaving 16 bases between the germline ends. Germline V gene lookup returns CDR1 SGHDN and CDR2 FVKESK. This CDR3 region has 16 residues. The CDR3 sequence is CASSLTSGSNSYEQYF. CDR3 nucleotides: TGTGCCAGCAGCCTTACATCGGGATCCAACTCCTACGAGCAGTACTTC.

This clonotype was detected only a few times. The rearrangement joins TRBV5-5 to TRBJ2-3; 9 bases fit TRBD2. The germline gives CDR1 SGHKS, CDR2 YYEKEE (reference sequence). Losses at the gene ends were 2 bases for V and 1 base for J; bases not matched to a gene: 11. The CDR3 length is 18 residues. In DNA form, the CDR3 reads TGTGCCAGCAGCTTCAAGGGCGGGAGGGCCACGGGCACAGATACGCAGTATTTT. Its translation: CASSFKGGRATGTDTQYF.

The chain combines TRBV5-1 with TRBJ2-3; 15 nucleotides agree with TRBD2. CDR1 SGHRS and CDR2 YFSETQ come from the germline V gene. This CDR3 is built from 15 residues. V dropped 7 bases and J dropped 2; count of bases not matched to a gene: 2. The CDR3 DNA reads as TGCGCCAGCGGACTAGCGGGAGGGAACACAGATACGCAGTATTTT. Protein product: CASGLAGGNTDTQYF.

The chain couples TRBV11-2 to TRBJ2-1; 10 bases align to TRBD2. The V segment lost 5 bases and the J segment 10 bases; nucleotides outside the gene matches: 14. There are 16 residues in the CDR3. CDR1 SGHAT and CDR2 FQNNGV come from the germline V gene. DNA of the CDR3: TGTGCCAGCAGCCCAATAGGGGCGCTAGCGGGAGTGGAGCAGTTCTTC. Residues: CASSPIGALAGVEQFF.

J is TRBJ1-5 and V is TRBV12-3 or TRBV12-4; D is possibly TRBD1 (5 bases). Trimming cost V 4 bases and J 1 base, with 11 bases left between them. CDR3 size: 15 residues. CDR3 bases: TGTGCCAGCAGTTATGACAGTCCGAGCAATCAGCCCCAGCATTTT. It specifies CASSYDSPSNQPQHF.